This TCR beta chain was observed in a study of spatial heterogeneity in lung cancer. Carried by each TCR cDNA molecule was a unique molecular identifier. TCRdb processed the 5' RACE reads anew with MiXCR; each CDR3 protein has one entry. The table records just over 75,000 distinct CDR3 sequences, about 8% of them present only once. At least ten counts were recorded for this clonotype. This CDR3 has 16 residues. V lost 6 bases to trimming and J lost 4 bases, with 22 bases between them. CDR1 DFQATT and CDR2 SNEGSKA come from the germline V gene (reference sequence). Time point denoted: sample taken at primary tumor resection.

The input for sequencing was PBMCs, taken at surgery. The clonotype originates from a male donor with early-stage non-small cell lung cancer. J is TRBJ2-1 and V is TRBV20-1; possibly TRBD2 for D (5 bases). CDR3 sequence: CSAIEKRLVGYNEQFF. The CDR3 region has the DNA TGCAGTGCGATAGAGAAGCGGCTAGTGGGGTACAATGAGCAGTTCTTC.